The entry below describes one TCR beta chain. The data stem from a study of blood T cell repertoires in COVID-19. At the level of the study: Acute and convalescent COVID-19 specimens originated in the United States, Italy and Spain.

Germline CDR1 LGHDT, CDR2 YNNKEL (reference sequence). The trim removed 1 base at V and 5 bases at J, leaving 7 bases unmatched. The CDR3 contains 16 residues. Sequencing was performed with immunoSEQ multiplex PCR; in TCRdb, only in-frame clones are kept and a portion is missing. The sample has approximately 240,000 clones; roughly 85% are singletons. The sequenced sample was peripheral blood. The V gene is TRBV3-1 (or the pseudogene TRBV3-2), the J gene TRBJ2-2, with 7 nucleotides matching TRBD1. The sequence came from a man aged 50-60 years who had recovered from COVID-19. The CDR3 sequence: CASSQGEGGRTGELFF. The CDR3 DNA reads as TGTGCCAGCAGCCAAGGAGAAGGGGGCAGGACCGGGGAGCTGTTTTTT.